This TCR beta chain was profiled in a study of T cells in Graves' hyperthyroidism and ophthalmopathy. There were TCR beta CDR3 regions amplified from RNA transcripts. The TCR CDR3 was amplified in a first-round RT-PCR using the HTBI primer set. Each CDR3 protein gets one entry after TCRdb re-called the multiplex PCR reads with MiXCR. Of approximately 370,000 distinct CDR3 sequences in the sample, about a sixth were seen once. Study-wide findings and caveats: It was a median around seven months before onset that the model predicted ophthalmopathy.

For this clonotype: What it recognizes is unknown.

Sample: blood. This TCR derives from a woman in her 30s with Graves' hyperthyroidism that later progressed to Graves' ophthalmopathy.

CDR3 region: CASSVGQINTEAFF. DNA for the CDR3: TGTGCCAGCAGCGTAGGACAGATAAACACTGAAGCTTTCTTT. The chain combines TRBV9 with TRBJ1-1, with D maybe TRBD1 (5 bases). Trimming stripped 0 bases from V and 2 bases from J, with 8 bases between. The V gene's germline CDR1 is SGDLS and CDR2 YYNGEE. The CDR3 is made up of 14 amino acids. Filled out from reference TRBV9 and TRBJ1-1, the complete variable domain reads DSGVTQTPKHLITATGQRVTLRCSPRSGDLSVYWYQQSLDQGLQFLIQYYNGEERAKGNILERFSAQQFPDLHSELNLSSLELGDSALYFCASSVGQINTEAFFGQGTRLTVV.